This entry is about one T cell receptor (beta chain). V lost 2 bases, J lost 5 bases, and 16 bases lay in between. CDR3 length: 16 residues. The germline gives CDR1 MGHRA, CDR2 YSYEKL. This entry comes from a study of OX40 agonist ivuxolimab in advanced cancers. This table comes from immunoSEQ multiplex PCR, and its TCRdb copy is limited to in-frame clones, with some not included. This table has roughly 70,000 clones, around 82% appearing once. The material sequenced was CD4+ or CD8+ T cells sorted from blood, taken in a trial of the OX40 agonist ivuxolimab. The chain is built from TRBV4-1 and TRBJ2-1; D gene ambiguous. The origin of this receptor is an adult with an advanced solid tumor such as melanoma, head and neck, liver or kidney cancer. The CDR3 DNA follows: TGCGCCAGCAGCCAACTCCCAACTGCCACCAACAATGAGCAGTTCTTC. Encoded protein: CASSQLPTATNNEQFF.